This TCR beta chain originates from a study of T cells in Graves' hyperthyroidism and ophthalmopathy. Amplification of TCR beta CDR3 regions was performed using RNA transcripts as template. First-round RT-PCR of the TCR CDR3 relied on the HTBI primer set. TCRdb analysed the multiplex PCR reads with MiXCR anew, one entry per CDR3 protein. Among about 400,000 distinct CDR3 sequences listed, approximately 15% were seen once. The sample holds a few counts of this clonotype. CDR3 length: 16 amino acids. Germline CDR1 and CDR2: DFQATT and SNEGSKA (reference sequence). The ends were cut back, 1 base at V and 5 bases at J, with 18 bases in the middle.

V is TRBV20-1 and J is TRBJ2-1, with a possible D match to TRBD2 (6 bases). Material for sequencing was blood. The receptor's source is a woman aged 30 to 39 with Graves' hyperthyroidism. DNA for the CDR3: TGCAGTGCTAGAGGCGTGGGAGGCCAAAAAAACAATGAGCAGTTCTTC. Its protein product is CSARGVGGQKNNEQFF.